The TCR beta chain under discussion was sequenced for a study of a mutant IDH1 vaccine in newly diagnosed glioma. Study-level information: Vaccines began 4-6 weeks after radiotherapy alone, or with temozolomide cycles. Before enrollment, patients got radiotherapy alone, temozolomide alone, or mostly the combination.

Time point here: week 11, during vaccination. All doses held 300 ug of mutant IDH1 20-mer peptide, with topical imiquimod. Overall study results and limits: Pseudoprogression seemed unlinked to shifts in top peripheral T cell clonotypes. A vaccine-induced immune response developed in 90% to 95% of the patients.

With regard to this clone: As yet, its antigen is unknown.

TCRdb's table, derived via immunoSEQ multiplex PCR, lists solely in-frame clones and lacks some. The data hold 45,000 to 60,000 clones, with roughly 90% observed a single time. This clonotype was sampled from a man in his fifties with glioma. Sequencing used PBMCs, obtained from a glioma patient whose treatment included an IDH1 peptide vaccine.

CDR3 DNA sequence: TGTGCCATCAGTGATCGGACTAGACATAACAATGAGCAGTTCTTC. It yields the protein CAISDRTRHNNEQFF. V is TRBV10-3 and J is TRBJ2-1; 7 bases align to TRBD2. In germline, CDR1 is ENHRY, CDR2 SYGVKD. The V gene end was trimmed by 3 bases and the J gene end by 5 bases; junction bases not matched to a gene: 7. The CDR3 runs 15 residues.